This TCR beta chain originates from a study of blood T cell repertoires in COVID-19. Looking at the study overall: In each case, the material was cDNA or gDNA derived from T cells, B-cell-depleted T cells, or PBMCs.

In the source study's methods: Amplifying reference gene primers gave estimates of nucleated cell counts. Here immunoSEQ multiplex PCR was the method, and the copy in TCRdb shows in-frame clones only, minus some. The DNA was the basis for D and trimming; V, J and clone size are from that table. The table includes approximately 130,000 clones, less than 90% detected once. The TCR comes from a man aged 25 to 40 who had recovered from COVID-19. The sequencing sample was made of PBMCs or T cells enriched from blood (not recorded which).

The chain's CDR3 is CASSLGRFDSGYTF. The DNA for the CDR3 is TGTGCCAGCAGCTTAGGAAGATTCGACTCTGGCTACACCTTC. The V and J genes are TRBV7-2 and TRBJ1-2; unclear D gene. This CDR3 contains 14 residues. The V end was cut by 1 base, the J end by 7 bases, with 13 bases between. The germline CDR1 and CDR2 sequences are SGHTA and FQGNSA. Complete variable domain (other parts from reference TRBV7-2 and TRBJ1-2): GAGVSQSPSNKVTEKGKDVELRCDPISGHTALYWYRQSLGQGLEFLIYFQGNSAPDKSGLPSDRFSAERTGGSVSTLTIQRTQQEDSAVYLCASSLGRFDSGYTFGSGTRLTVV.